These 24 T cell receptor beta chains originate from one sample sequenced in a study of T cell responses to AZD1222 COVID-19 vaccine. Clones were sequenced by immunoSEQ multiplex PCR, and TCRdb holds only the in-frame ones, with some missing. The sample holds some 120,000 clones, 88% seen once. The sequencing used peripheral blood, collected on day 0 of AZD1222 vaccination. These receptors came from an adult in good health.

The chain links TRBV5-4 to TRBJ2-7; TRBD1 or TRBD2 may be the D gene (5 bases each). CDR1 is SGHNT and CDR2 is YYREEE in the germline V gene (reference sequence). CDR3 length: 15 amino acids. The V end lost 0 bases, the J end lost 0 bases, and 10 bases lay between the germline ends. Written as DNA, the CDR3 is TGTGCCAGCAGCTTGGCGGCAGGGAGCTCCTACGAGCAGTACTTC. Protein sequence: CASSLAAGSSYEQYF.

V gene TRBV19 combines with J gene TRBJ1-4; maybe TRBD1 (5 bases). The V gene's germline CDR1 is LNHDA and CDR2 SQIVND (reference sequence). V was clipped by 6 bases and J by 3 bases, with 8 bases between them. This CDR3 region has 13 residues. The CDR3 is CASRTASNEKLFF. The CDR3 DNA sequence: TGTGCCAGTAGGACAGCGTCTAATGAAAAACTGTTTTTT.

The chain joins TRBV14 to TRBJ2-1; 7 nucleotides agree with TRBD1. V shed 5 bases and J 9 bases; nucleotides not matched to a gene: 4. This CDR3 spans 12 amino acids. Germline V lookup: CDR1 SGHDN, CDR2 FVKESK. The CDR3 reads CASSTQGIEQFF. The CDR3 region has the DNA TGTGCCAGCAGCACACAGGGGATTGAGCAGTTCTTC.

The chain has TRBV19 and TRBJ1-2; TRBD1 matches at 10 bases. The V gene's germline CDR1 is LNHDA and CDR2 SQIVND (reference sequence). The CDR3 spans 15 residues. V lost 3 bases to trimming and J lost 4 bases; unmatched junction nucleotides: 5. The CDR3 loop reads CASSIGTGVGYGYTF. Here the CDR3 DNA reads TGTGCCAGTAGTATTGGGACAGGGGTGGGCTATGGCTACACCTTC.

The chain recombines TRBV27 with TRBJ1-2; 7 positions agree with TRBD1. The CDR3 has 13 residues. The V gene end was trimmed by 6 bases and the J gene end by 5 bases; junction bases not matched to a gene: 6. CDR1 is MNHEY and CDR2 is SMNVEV in the germline V gene (reference sequence). The chain's CDR3 is CASSRQGGYGYTF. The CDR3 DNA reads as TGTGCCAGCAGCCGACAGGGAGGGTATGGCTACACCTTC.

V gene TRBV7-2 combines with J gene TRBJ2-7; perhaps TRBD2 as D (5 bases). V was pared by 1 base and J by 5 bases, with 12 bases between. The CDR3 is 14 residues long. Germline V gene lookup returns CDR1 SGHTA and CDR2 FQGNSA. This CDR3 reads CASSLGVVSDEQYF. Written as DNA, the CDR3 is TGTGCCAGCAGCTTAGGGGTAGTTAGCGACGAGCAGTACTTC.

The chain is built from TRBV28 and TRBJ1-4; D gene uncertain. The V gene lost 2 bases and the J gene lost 2 bases, with 0 bases spanning the gap. The germline gives CDR1 MDHEN, CDR2 SYDVKM. The length of the CDR3 is 12 residues. CDR3 in amino acids: CASSLTNEKLFF. In DNA form, the CDR3 reads TGTGCCAGCAGTTTAACTAATGAAAAACTGTTTTTT. The full variable domain, in which reference TRBV28 and TRBJ1-4 provide the parts outside the CDR3, is DVKVTQSSRYLVKRTGEKVFLECVQDMDHENMFWYRQDPGLGLRLIYFSYDVKMKEKGDIPEGYSVSREKKERFSLILESASTNQTSMYLCASSLTNEKLFFGSGTQLSVL.

This chain uses TRBV14 with TRBJ2-1, with D unresolved. This CDR3 contains 15 residues. V lost 0 bases and J 2 bases, leaving 8 bases between the germline ends. The germline gives CDR1 SGHDN, CDR2 FVKESK. CDR3 in DNA: TGTGCCAGCAGCCAAGATTGGTCACCCTACAATGAGCAGTTCTTC. Translation gives CASSQDWSPYNEQFF.

The chain employs TRBV7-2 and TRBJ1-1; D call uncertain. The CDR3 consists of 15 residues. V lost 4 bases, J lost 11 bases, and 23 bases lay in between. The V gene's germline CDR1 is SGHTA and CDR2 FQGNSA. The CDR3 nucleotides read TGTGCCAGCAGCTCCCGATCCATTGCGGCTCGGGAGGCTTTCTTT. It yields the protein CASSSRSIAAREAFF.

This rearrangement joins TRBV12-3 or TRBV12-4 to TRBJ2-7; D is tentatively TRBD1 or TRBD2 (5 bases each). V lost 3 bases and J lost 2, with 8 bases in between. The CDR3 has 13 amino acids. The CDR3 here is CASSFSGPYEQYF. CDR3 in DNA: TGTGCCAGCAGTTTCTCGGGACCCTACGAGCAGTACTTC.

The chain carries TRBV6-2 or TRBV6-3 and TRBJ1-2; the D gene is possibly TRBD1 (5 bases). This CDR3 has 14 residues. Germline CDR1 reads MNHEY; CDR2 reads SVGEGT. Trimming cost V 4 bases and J 7 bases, with 16 bases left between them. CDR3 loop: CASSFTTGGAGYTF. The CDR3 nucleotides read TGTGCCAGCAGTTTCACCACGGGGGGAGCTGGCTACACCTTC.

V is TRBV5-6 and J is TRBJ1-1; D uncertain. CDR3 length: 16 residues. V lost 0 bases and J 1 base, leaving 13 bases between the germline ends. Per the germline V gene, CDR1 is SGHDT and CDR2 is YYEEEE. The CDR3 here is CASSLGGPFTNTEAFF. As DNA, the CDR3 is TGTGCCAGCAGCTTGGGCGGGCCATTTACGAACACTGAAGCTTTCTTT.

J is TRBJ2-7 and V is TRBV15; D might be TRBD1 (6 bases). The germline gives CDR1 LNHNV, CDR2 YYDKDF (reference sequence). This CDR3 spans 14 amino acids. Trimming left V 5 bases short and J 6 bases short, with 17 bases between. CDR3 loop: CATSRGGQGGEQYF. CDR3 sequence (DNA): TGTGCCACCAGCCGGGGTGGGCAAGGGGGCGAGCAGTACTTC.

Only a few counts were recorded for this clone. The rearrangement links TRBV7-2 to TRBJ2-5; 10 bases line up with TRBD2. V gave up 1 base and J gave up 3 bases; unmatched junction bases: 11. The germline V gene has CDR1 SGHTA and CDR2 FQGNSA. This CDR3 region has 18 residues. In nucleotides, the CDR3 is TGTGCCAGCAGCTTAGAGGCTAGCGGGAGTGTAGGGAAAGAGACCCAGTACTTC. It translates to CASSLEASGSVGKETQYF.

This chain uses TRBV28 with TRBJ1-5; no clear D gene. The CDR3 extends over 14 amino acids. Trimming pared 5 bases from V and 3 bases from J, leaving 11 bases between. The germline gives CDR1 MDHEN, CDR2 SYDVKM. The CDR3: CASSGWALNQPQHF. CDR3 in DNA: TGTGCCAGCAGTGGATGGGCCCTCAATCAGCCCCAGCATTTT.

The V and J genes are TRBV7-9 and TRBJ2-2; D is possibly TRBD1 (6 bases). Germline CDR1 and CDR2: SEHNR and FQNEAQ (reference sequence). The CDR3 covers 16 residues. The V and J ends lost 5 bases and 2 bases respectively, with 15 bases between them. The CDR3 DNA reads as TGTGCCAGCAGCAGCCGACTCGGGACAAACACCGGGGAGCTGTTTTTT. Translation gives CASSSRLGTNTGELFF.

V usage is TRBV23-1 and J usage is TRBJ1-1; 9 bases are a match to TRBD1. TRBV23-1 carries the ORF label, with uncertain function. The CDR3 has 14 amino acids. V lost 8 bases and J lost 7; bases outside the gene matches: 11. The CDR3 loop reads CASGQGSRHSEAFF. DNA of the CDR3: TGCGCCAGCGGACAGGGGAGTCGGCACAGTGAAGCTTTCTTT.

This clone appeared once. The chain links TRBV12-5 to TRBJ2-7; the match to TRBD2 covers 13 bases. V shed 4 bases and J 7 bases; nucleotides not matched to a gene: 7. Germline V gene sequence: CDR1 LGHNT, CDR2 FRNRAP. This CDR3 comprises 15 residues. Written as DNA, the CDR3 is TGTGCTAGTGGTTCCGGACTAGCGGGAGCTAGAGAGCAGTACTTC. This translates into CASGSGLAGAREQYF.

The V gene is TRBV29-1, the J gene TRBJ1-1, with D unresolved. Per germline, CDR1 SQVTM and CDR2 ANQGSEA. V was shortened by 4 bases and J by 3 bases, with 12 bases between the two germline ends. The length of the CDR3 is 13 residues. CDR3 amino acids: CSVGREVDTEAFF. In DNA, the CDR3 is TGCAGCGTTGGAAGGGAGGTTGACACTGAAGCTTTCTTT. The whole variable domain, filled in from reference TRBV29-1 and TRBJ1-1, reads SAVISQKPSRDICQRGTSLTIQCQVDSQVTMMFWYRQQPGQSLTLIATANQGSEATYESGFVIDKFPISRPNLTFSTLTVSNMSPEDSSIYLCSVGREVDTEAFFGQGTRLTVV.

This clone was found once. The gene calls are TRBV7-3 and TRBJ2-1; 7 nucleotides agree with TRBD2. Germline loops: CDR1 SGHTA, CDR2 FQGTGA. J was trimmed by 2 bases and V by 6 bases; bases with no gene match: 4. The CDR3 extends over 14 amino acids. The chain's CDR3 is CASSYGTTYNEQFF. DNA for the CDR3: TGTGCCAGCAGTTATGGGACTACCTACAATGAGCAGTTCTTC.

The V and J genes are TRBV5-4 and TRBJ1-1, with D possibly TRBD1 on 5 matching bases. Germline V gene data show CDR1 as SGHNT and CDR2 as YYREEE (reference sequence). This CDR3 has 16 residues. The germline V and J ends were trimmed by 4 bases and 0 bases, with 16 bases remaining between them. This CDR3 reads CASSLESRVMNTEAFF. The CDR3 nucleotides are TGTGCCAGCAGCCTAGAGTCCAGGGTAATGAACACTGAAGCTTTCTTT.

CDR3 DNA: TGCGCCAGCAGCTTGTCCCTTGGAGGGGCCGGAAACACCATATATTTT. It yields the protein CASSLSLGGAGNTIYF. The chain employs TRBV5-1 and TRBJ1-3; maybe TRBD1 (5 bases). There are 16 residues in the CDR3. V lost 1 base and J lost 4, with 15 bases in between. Germline values: CDR1 SGHRS, CDR2 YFSETQ.

On this clone itself: This CDR3 is also generated by other DNA sequences in the sample. The V call is TRBV9, the J call TRBJ1-1; a weak D match, TRBD1 (5 bases). V was shortened by 0 bases and J by 8 bases, with 11 bases between the two germline ends. Germline CDR1 and CDR2: SGDLS and YYNGEE. This CDR3 is built from 13 residues. For the CDR3, the DNA is TGTGCCAGCAGCGTAGGAGGGGCAGGCGAAGCTTTCTTT. Its protein product is CASSVGGAGEAFF.

The chain combines TRBV5-5 with TRBJ2-1; 7 bases map to TRBD1. With 4 bases clipped from V and 4 bases from J, the junction kept 8 bases outside the gene matches. This CDR3 has 15 residues. CDR1 is SGHKS and CDR2 is YYEKEE in the germline V gene (reference sequence). The CDR3 coding sequence is TGTGCCAGCAGCCGAGGGGACAGCTCTTACAATGAGCAGTTCTTC. Translation gives CASSRGDSSYNEQFF.